Below, 10 T cell receptor beta chains from the same sample are listed, as sequenced in a study of blood T cell repertoires in COVID-19. Generated by immunoSEQ multiplex PCR, the TCRdb table keeps only in-frame clones and is missing some. Of approximately 350,000 clones in the sample, roughly four fifths were seen once. Sequenced sample: PBMCs or T cells enriched from blood (not recorded which). The receptor source for this set is a woman between 45 and 65 years old who had recovered from COVID-19.

This chain links TRBV30 with TRBJ1-1; D unresolved. In germline, CDR1 is GTSNPN, CDR2 SVGIG (reference sequence). V shed 0 bases and J shed 3 bases, with 14 bases lying between them. This CDR3 spans 15 amino acids. The CDR3 region is CAWSVLGRPYTEAFF. The CDR3 DNA follows: TGTGCCTGGAGTGTACTAGGAAGACCCTACACTGAAGCTTTCTTT.

The J gene is TRBJ1-3, the V gene TRBV5-6, with TRBD1 as a possible D gene (6 bases). Germline V gene sequence: CDR1 SGHDT, CDR2 YYEEEE. The length of the CDR3 is 14 residues. V lost 4 bases and J lost 2, with 10 bases in between. CDR3 in DNA: TGTGCCAGCAGCCTCAGGACAGCTGGAAACACCATATATTTT. This codes for CASSLRTAGNTIYF.

This clone was seen a handful of times. The rearrangement links TRBV30 to TRBJ2-7; no clear D. The CDR3 runs to 14 residues. Per the germline V gene, CDR1 is GTSNPN and CDR2 is SVGIG (reference sequence). V dropped 5 bases and J dropped 2 bases, with 16 bases sitting between them. CDR3 loop: CAWETLQNPYEQYF. The CDR3 region has the DNA TGTGCCTGGGAAACGTTACAGAACCCCTACGAGCAGTACTTC.

This rearrangement joins TRBV30 to TRBJ1-5; D possibly corresponds to TRBD1 (5 bases). The germline V and J ends were trimmed by 2 bases and 4 bases, with 9 bases remaining between them. CDR1 GTSNPN and CDR2 SVGIG come from the germline V gene (reference sequence). The CDR3 spans 13 residues. CDR3 residues: CAWSSGDNQPQHF. The CDR3 bases are TGTGCCTGGAGTTCGGGGGATAATCAGCCCCAGCATTTT.

This clone was seen more than once but under ten times. V and J are TRBV21-1 and TRBJ2-7; no DNA check was done on the table's D call, TRBD1. TRBV21-1 is reported as a pseudogene. The CDR3 is 17 residues long. The CDR3 loop reads CASSKEVRTGSSYEQYF. The CDR3 DNA follows: TGTGCCAGCAGCAAAGAGGTCCGGACAGGGTCATCCTACGAGCAGTACTTC.

The chain uses TRBV14 and TRBJ2-1; no clear D gene. Trimming took 1 base from V and 0 from J, leaving 7 bases between them. Germline V CDR1 and CDR2: SGHDN, FVKESK. This CDR3 region has 15 residues. CDR3 region: CASSQASSSYNEQFF. The CDR3 nucleotides read TGTGCCAGCAGCCAAGCCTCCAGCTCCTACAATGAGCAGTTCTTC.

Comment on this clone: Other DNA sequences in this sample translate to the same CDR3. The chain employs TRBV29-1 and TRBJ1-2; 12 bases are shared with TRBD1. The trim removed 5 bases at V and 7 bases at J, leaving 5 bases unmatched. CDR3 length: 13 amino acids. Germline V gene sequence: CDR1 SQVTM, CDR2 ANQGSEA. The CDR3 loop is CSVTGQGAGGYTF. CDR3 DNA sequence: TGCAGCGTTACGGGACAGGGGGCCGGTGGCTACACCTTC.

The chain employs TRBV5-8 and TRBJ1-4; the D is unclear. The V end was cut by 5 bases, the J end by 7 bases, with 18 bases between. The CDR3 loop spans 15 amino acids. From germline, CDR1 is SGHTS and CDR2 YDEGEE. CDR3 DNA sequence: TGTGCCAGCAGTTCAAGACTTGGTGTGGGTGAAAAACTGTTTTTT. Its translation is CASSSRLGVGEKLFF.

V is TRBV24-1 and J is TRBJ2-1; D may be TRBD2 (5 bases). In germline, CDR1 is KGHDR, CDR2 SFDVKD. The CDR3 covers 12 residues. V shed 2 bases and J shed 9 bases, with 7 bases lying between them. CDR3 nucleotides: TGTGCCACCAGTGATTGGACTGGTGAGCAGTTCTTC. Its translation: CATSDWTGEQFF.

The chain recombines TRBV7-2 with TRBJ1-2; D gene unclear. The V gene lost 5 bases and the J gene lost 3 bases, with 16 bases spanning the gap. The germline V gene has CDR1 SGHTA and CDR2 FQGNSA. The CDR3 sequence is 15 residues long. CDR3 nucleotides: TGTGCCAGCAGCCCATCGGCGACTTCTTACTATGGCTACACCTTC. Amino acid sequence: CASSPSATSYYGYTF.